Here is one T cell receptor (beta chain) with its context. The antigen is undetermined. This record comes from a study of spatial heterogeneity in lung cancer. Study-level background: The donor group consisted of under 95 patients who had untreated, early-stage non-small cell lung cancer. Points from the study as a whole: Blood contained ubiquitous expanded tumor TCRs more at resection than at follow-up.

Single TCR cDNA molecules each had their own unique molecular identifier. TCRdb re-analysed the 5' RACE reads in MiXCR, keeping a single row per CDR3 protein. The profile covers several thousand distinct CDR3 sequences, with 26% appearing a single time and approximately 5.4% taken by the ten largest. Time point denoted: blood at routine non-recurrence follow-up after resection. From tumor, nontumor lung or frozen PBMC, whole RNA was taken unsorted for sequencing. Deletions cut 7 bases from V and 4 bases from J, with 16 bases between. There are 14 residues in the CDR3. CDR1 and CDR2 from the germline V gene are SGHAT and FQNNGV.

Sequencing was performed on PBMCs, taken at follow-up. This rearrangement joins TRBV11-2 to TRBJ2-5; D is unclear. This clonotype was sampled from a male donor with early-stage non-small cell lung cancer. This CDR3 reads CASTSFRAPETQYF. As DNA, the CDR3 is TGTGCCAGCACCTCGTTTAGGGCCCCAGAGACCCAGTACTTC.